This T cell receptor (beta chain) was sequenced for a study of a mutant IDH1 vaccine in newly diagnosed glioma. Profiling relied on immunoSEQ multiplex PCR, and the TCRdb table lists in-frame clones only, not all of them. The sample includes about 34,000 clones, about 80% of them seen just once. Time point described: baseline, week 1 (first vaccination visit). Treatment specified: pre-vaccination baseline after standard-of-care therapy. This CDR3 region has 12 residues. The germline CDR1 and CDR2 sequences are WSHSY and SAAADI. V gave up 7 bases and J gave up 3 bases; unmatched junction bases: 1. The V call is TRBV10-2, the J call TRBJ2-3, with 7 bases identical to TRBD2. This TCR derives from a man aged 50 to 59 with glioma. Some clones in this sample may be carry-over from other donors' samples. The sequencing used peripheral blood mononuclear cells (PBMCs), collected from a glioma patient treated with radiotherapy, temozolomide or both. The CDR3 DNA reads as TGCGCCAGCATCGGGGGGACAGATACGCAGTATTTT. This gives the protein CASIGGTDTQYF.